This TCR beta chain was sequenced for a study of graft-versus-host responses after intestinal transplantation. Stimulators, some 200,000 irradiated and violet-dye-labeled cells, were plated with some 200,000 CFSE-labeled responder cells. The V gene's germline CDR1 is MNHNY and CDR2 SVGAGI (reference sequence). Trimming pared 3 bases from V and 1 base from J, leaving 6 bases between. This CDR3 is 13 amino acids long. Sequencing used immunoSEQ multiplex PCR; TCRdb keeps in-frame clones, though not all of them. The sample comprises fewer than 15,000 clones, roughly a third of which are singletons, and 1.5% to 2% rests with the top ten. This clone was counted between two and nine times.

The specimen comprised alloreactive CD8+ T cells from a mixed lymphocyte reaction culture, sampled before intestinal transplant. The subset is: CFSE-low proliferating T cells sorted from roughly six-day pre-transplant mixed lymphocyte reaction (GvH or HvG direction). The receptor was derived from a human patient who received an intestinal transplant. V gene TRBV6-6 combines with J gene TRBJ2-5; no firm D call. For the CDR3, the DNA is TGTGCCAGCAGTTATTCCAGCCAAGAGACCCAGTACTTC. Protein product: CASSYSSQETQYF.